The entry that follows covers one TCR beta chain sequence. Donation came from healthy Caucasian individuals in Russia who were aged 6 to 90. PBMCs numbering at least 6 million were isolated per sample. Through a sample-barcoded 5' primer and a J-beta primer mix, a second PCR was run for about 7 to 12 cycles. Every molecule of cDNA carried a tag from a template-switch adaptor with 12 random nucleotides. Each CDR3 protein is one row after TCRdb ran MiXCR on the 5' RACE reads. The sample comprises 550,000 to 750,000 distinct CDR3 sequences, approximately 21% of which are singletons, and approximately 3.6% rests with the top ten. The source of the sample is a study of blood T cells in healthy people across ages. Study as a whole: Every two T cells gave about one barcoded beta molecule via template switching.

Trimming removed 7 bases from V and 6 bases from J; junction bases left unmatched: 13. CDR1 and CDR2 (germline): MNHEY, SMNVEV (reference sequence). The CDR3 totals 15 residues. The sequencing input was blood. The source of this sequence is a man between 65 and 85 years old in good health. This chain uses TRBV27 with TRBJ1-2; 8 nucleotides line up with TRBD1. CDR3 sequence (DNA): TGTGCCAGCACCAAAAAACCGGGACAGGTGAATGGCTACACCTTC. Translation gives CASTKKPGQVNGYTF.